This T cell receptor beta chain was documented in a study of T-cell reconstitution after alpha-beta-depleted transplantation in children. General study points: Among T cells one year after transplant, newly produced cells accounted for most counts and diversity. TCRbeta diversity was high at day 60 in some patients (a result of surviving recipient T cells and thymic progenitors). The study reportedly traced alpha-beta T cells about two months after transplant to several hundred expanded graft clones.

Unique molecular identifiers tagged the TCRbeta library. Each CDR3 protein is one row after TCRdb ran MiXCR on the PCR reads. The sample consists of 700,000 to 950,000 distinct CDR3 sequences, roughly 16% of them appearing once. Germline-derived CDR1 and CDR2 are MGHRA and YSYEKL. Trimming removed 4 bases from V and 2 bases from J; junction bases left unmatched: 7. CDR3 length equals 16 residues. With respect to this clonotype: The antigen is not known.

V and J are TRBV4-1 and TRBJ2-1, with 8 positions matching TRBD2. This specimen consisted of PBMCs, mostly from graft donor cells, obtained 360 days after TCRalphabeta/CD19-depleted stem cell transplant. This sequence was found in a male patient younger than 18 who had a stem cell transplant for acute lymphoblastic leukemia, so the T cells may come from the graft donor. CDR3 coding DNA: TGCGCCAGCAGCCCCCCAGCGGGGGCGACCTACAATGAGCAGTTCTTC. The encoded protein is CASSPPAGATYNEQFF.